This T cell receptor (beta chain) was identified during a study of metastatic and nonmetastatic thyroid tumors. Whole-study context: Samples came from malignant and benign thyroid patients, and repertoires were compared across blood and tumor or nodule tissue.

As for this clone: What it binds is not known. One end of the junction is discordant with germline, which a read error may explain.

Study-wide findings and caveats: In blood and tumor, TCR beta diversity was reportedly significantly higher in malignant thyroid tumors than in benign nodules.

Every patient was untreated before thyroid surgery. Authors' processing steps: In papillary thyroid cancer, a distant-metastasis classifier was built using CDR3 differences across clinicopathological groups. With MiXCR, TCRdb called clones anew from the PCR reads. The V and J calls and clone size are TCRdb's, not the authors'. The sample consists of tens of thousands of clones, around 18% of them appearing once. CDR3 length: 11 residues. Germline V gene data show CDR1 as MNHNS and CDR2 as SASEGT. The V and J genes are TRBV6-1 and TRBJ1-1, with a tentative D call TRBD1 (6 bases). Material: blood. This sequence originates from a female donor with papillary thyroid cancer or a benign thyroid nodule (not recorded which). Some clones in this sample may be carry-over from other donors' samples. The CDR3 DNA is TGTGCTGACGGACAGAACGCTGAAGCTTTCTTT. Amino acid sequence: CADGQNAEAFF.